This TCR beta chain was recovered during a study of shared clonotypes between healthy human individuals. Trimming shortened V by 5 bases and J by 5 bases, and 15 bases separated the two germline ends. The CDR3 covers 14 residues. Germline values: CDR1 SGHTA, CDR2 FQGNSA. Authors' processing steps: Quality scores were absent from the junction-only immunoSEQ sequences, so filtering differed. Only in-frame clones appear in the TCRdb table, and some are missing; sequencing was by immunoSEQ multiplex PCR. The DNA gave D and trimming, while V, J and clone size come from that table. This table holds under 1,100,000 clones, about 70% found once. Adult donors, all healthy and HIV-negative, had no recent acute infections or vaccinations.

The source of this sequence is a young man in good health. Material for sequencing was memory CD4+ T cells sorted from blood. Subset given: CD45RA-negative fraction. The chain carries TRBV7-2 and TRBJ1-2; D might be TRBD1 (6 bases). The CDR3 DNA follows: TGTGCCAGCAGCCCGAGGGGGGGTCCATATGGCTACACCTTC. Translation gives CASSPRGGPYGYTF.